This T cell receptor (beta chain) emerged from a study of shared clonotypes between healthy human individuals. Findings and caveats of the study: Clonotype sharing across donors was expected to vary with sequencing depth.

Germline V gene data show CDR1 as SNHLY and CDR2 as FYNNEI. Trimming cost V 8 bases and J 0 bases; bases outside gene matches: 11. The CDR3 is 18 residues long. Concerning this clone itself: Its antigen is unidentified.

Clones were read by immunoSEQ multiplex PCR, and TCRdb kept only the in-frame ones, dropping some. This table holds under 600,000 clones, around 97% found once. The receptor comes from a woman in her twenties or thirties in good health. The specimen sequenced was naive CD4+ T cells sorted from blood. Documented subset: CD45RA+ positively selected. This sequence joins TRBV2 and TRBJ2-4; 12 bases are a match to TRBD2. The CDR3, as DNA: TGTGCCAGCGGGAGACTAGCGGGAGAGGTGGTAGCCAAAAACATTCAGTACTTC. Translated, it gives CASGRLAGEVVAKNIQYF.